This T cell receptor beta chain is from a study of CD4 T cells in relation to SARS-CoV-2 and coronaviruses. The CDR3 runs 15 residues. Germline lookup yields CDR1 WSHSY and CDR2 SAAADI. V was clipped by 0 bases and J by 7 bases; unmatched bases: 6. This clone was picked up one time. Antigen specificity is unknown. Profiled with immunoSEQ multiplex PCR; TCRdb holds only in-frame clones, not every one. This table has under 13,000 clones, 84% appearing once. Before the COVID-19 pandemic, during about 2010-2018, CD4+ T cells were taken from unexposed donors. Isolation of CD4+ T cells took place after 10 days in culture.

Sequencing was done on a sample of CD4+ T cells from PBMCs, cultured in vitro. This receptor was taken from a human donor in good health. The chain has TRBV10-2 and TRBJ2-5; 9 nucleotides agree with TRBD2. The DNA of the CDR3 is TGCGCCAGCAGTGAGTCGATGGGTAGCGGGGGGACCCAGTACTTC. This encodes CASSESMGSGGTQYF.